This TCR beta chain came from a study of T cell responses to AZD1222 COVID-19 vaccine. Regarding the study as a whole: Researchers report vaccine-associated CD4 TCRs spanning spike, with dominance at 160-218 and 743-854.

Second doses that came at about 4 or about 12 weeks were put together. There are 16 residues in the CDR3. The V gene lost 4 bases and the J gene lost 1 base, with 17 bases spanning the gap. Germline loops: CDR1 MDHEN, CDR2 SYDVKM. Turning to this clone: Its specificity is unknown.

TCRdb keeps only in-frame clones here, not all; method: immunoSEQ multiplex PCR. Among more than 110,000 clones listed, 92% were seen once. The chain is built from TRBV28 and TRBJ2-7, with D tentatively TRBD1 (6 bases). This sample comprised peripheral blood, obtained 28 days after the second AZD1222 dose. The sequence derives from an adult who received the AZD1222 COVID-19 vaccine. CDR3 protein: CASSSPPGRGSYEQYF. The CDR3 DNA is TGTGCCAGCAGTTCCCCCCCGGGCAGGGGTTCCTACGAGCAGTACTTC.